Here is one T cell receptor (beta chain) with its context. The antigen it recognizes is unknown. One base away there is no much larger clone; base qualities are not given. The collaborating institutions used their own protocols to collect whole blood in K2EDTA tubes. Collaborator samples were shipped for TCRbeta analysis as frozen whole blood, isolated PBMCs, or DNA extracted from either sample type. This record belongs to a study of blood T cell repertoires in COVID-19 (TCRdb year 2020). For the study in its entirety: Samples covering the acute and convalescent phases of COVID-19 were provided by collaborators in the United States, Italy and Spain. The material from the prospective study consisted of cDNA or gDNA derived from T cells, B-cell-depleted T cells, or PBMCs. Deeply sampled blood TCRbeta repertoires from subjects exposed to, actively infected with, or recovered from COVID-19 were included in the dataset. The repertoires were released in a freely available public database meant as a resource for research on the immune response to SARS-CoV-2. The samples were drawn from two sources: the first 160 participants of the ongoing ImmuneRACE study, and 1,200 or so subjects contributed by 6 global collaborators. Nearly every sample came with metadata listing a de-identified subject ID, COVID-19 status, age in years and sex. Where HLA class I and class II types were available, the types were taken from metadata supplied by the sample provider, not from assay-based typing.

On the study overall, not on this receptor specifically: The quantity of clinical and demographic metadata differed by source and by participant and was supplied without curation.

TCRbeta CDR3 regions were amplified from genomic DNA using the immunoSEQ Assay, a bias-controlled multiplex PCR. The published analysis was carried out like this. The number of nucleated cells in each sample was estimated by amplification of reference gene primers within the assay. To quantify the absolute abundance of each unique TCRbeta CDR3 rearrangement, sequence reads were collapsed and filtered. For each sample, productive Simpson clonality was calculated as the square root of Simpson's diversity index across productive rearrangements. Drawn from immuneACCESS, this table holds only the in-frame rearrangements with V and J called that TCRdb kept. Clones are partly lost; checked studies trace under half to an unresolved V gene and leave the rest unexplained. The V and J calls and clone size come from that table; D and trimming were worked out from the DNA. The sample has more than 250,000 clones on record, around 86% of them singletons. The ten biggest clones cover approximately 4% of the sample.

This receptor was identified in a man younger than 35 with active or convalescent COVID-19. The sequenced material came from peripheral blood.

The nucleotide sequence is given as TGTGCCACCAGTGATCCGTCACAGGGATACGAGCAGTACTTC. Translated, it reads CATSDPSQGYEQYF. The chain uses TRBV24-1 and TRBJ2-7; a tentative D call is TRBD1 (6 bases match). V lost 3 bases and J lost 4 bases; the stretch between them is 12 bases long. In the germline V gene, CDR1 corresponds to KGHDR and CDR2 to SFDVKD. Its CDR3 holds 14 amino acids, cysteine through phenylalanine. Only the CDR3 DNA stays, 42 bases, in frame from base 1.